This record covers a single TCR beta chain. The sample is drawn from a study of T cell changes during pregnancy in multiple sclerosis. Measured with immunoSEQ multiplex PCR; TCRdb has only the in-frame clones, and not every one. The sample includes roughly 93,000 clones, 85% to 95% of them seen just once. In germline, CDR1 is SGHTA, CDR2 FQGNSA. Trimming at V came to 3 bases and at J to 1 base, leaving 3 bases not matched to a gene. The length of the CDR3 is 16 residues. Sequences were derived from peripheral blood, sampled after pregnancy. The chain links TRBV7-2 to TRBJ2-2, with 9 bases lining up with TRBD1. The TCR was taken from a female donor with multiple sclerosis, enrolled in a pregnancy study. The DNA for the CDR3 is TGTGCCAGCAGCTTGACAGGGGGATGGAACACCGGGGAGCTGTTTTTT. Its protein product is CASSLTGGWNTGELFF.